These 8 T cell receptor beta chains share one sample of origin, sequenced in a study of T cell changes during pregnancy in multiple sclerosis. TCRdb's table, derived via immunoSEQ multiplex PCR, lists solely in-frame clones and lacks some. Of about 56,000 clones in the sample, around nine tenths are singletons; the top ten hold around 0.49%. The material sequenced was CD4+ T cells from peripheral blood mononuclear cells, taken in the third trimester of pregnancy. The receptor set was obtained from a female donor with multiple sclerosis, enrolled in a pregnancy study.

This chain's CDR3 is CASSQVRGRNTEAFF. The CDR3 DNA reads as TGTGCCAGCAGCCAAGTGCGGGGAAGGAACACTGAAGCTTTCTTT. V gene TRBV4-2 combines with J gene TRBJ1-1; D is uncertain. The CDR3 is 15 residues long. Germline CDR1 is LGHNA and CDR2 is YNFKEQ. Trimming removed 1 base at V and 1 base at J, with 10 bases between.

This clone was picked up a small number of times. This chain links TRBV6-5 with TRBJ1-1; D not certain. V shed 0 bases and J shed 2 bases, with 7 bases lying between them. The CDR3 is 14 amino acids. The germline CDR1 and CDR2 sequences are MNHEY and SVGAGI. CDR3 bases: TGTGCCAGCAGTTACTCACACCTTAACACTGAAGCTTTCTTT. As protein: CASSYSHLNTEAFF.

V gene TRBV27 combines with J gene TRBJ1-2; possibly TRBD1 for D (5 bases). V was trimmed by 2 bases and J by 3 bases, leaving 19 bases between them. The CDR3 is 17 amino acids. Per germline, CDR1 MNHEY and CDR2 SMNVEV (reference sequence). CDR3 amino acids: CASSLTRRKGEDYGYTF. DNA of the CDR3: TGTGCCAGCAGTTTAACGCGCCGCAAAGGGGAAGACTATGGCTACACCTTC.

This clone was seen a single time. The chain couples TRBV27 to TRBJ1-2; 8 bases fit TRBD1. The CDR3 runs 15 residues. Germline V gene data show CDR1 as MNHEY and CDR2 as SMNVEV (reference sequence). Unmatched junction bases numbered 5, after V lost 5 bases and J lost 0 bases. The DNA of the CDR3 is TGTGCCAGCAGTGAAACAGGGGGGGCTAACTATGGCTACACCTTC. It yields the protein CASSETGGANYGYTF.

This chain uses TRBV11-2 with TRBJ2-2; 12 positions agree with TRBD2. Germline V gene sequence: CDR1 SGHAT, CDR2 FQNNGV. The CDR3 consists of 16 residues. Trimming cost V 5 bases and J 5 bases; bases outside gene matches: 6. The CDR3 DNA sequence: TGTGCCAGCAGCCTAACTAGCGGGGGGTTGACCGGGGAGCTGTTTTTT. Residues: CASSLTSGGLTGELFF. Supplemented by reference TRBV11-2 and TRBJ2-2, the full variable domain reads EAGVAQSPRYKIIEKRQSVAFWCNPISGHATLYWYQQILGQGPKLLIQFQNNGVVDDSQLPKDRFSAERLKGVDSTLKIQPAKLEDSAVYLCASSLTSGGLTGELFFGEGSRLTVL.

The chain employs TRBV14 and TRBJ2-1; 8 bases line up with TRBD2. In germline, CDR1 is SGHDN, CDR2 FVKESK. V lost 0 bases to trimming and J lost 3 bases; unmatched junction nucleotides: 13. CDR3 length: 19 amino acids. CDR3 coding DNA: TGTGCCAGCAGCCAAGATGAGGAGCGGGGGAACCCCTACTACAATGAGCAGTTCTTC. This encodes CASSQDEERGNPYYNEQFF.

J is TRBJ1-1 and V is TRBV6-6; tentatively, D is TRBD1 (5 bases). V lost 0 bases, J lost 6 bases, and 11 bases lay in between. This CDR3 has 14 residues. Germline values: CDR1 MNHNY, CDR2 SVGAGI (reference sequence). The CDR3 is CASSYSNRRSEAFF. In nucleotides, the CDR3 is TGTGCCAGCAGTTACTCAAACAGGCGGTCTGAAGCTTTCTTT.

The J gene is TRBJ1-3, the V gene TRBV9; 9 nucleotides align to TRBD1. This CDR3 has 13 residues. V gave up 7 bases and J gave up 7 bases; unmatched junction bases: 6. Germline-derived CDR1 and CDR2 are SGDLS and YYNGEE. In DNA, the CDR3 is TGTGCCAGCGGTGGGACAGGGAGGAACACCATATATTTT. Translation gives CASGGTGRNTIYF.